This TCR beta chain was sequenced during a study of radiotherapy plus CTLA-4 blockade in lung cancer. Study-wide context: Objective responses were documented in around a sixth of patients, with disease control in about 28%.

TCRdb keeps only in-frame clones here, not all; method: immunoSEQ multiplex PCR. This sample carries about 97,000 clones, about 70% of them seen once, and the ten largest clones take approximately 2.6%. CDR1 SGHAT and CDR2 FQNNGV come from the germline V gene. The CDR3 length is 13 residues. V dropped 3 bases and J dropped 7 bases, with 12 bases sitting between them. Regarding the study as a whole: After radiotherapy and ipilimumab, tumor-derived clones expanded in peripheral blood. Increased serum interferon-beta after radiation also reportedly predicted response strongly.

As for this clone: Its target is unknown.

The chain couples TRBV11-2 to TRBJ1-2, with TRBD1 as a possible D gene (5 bases). The origin of this receptor is a human donor with non-small cell lung cancer who had a partial response to radiotherapy plus ipilimumab. Some clones in this sample may be carry-over from other donors' samples. The sequencing used peripheral blood, collected from a patient treated with radiotherapy plus ipilimumab. The CDR3 spells CASSLDVGGGYTF. The CDR3 DNA is TGTGCCAGCAGCTTGGACGTCGGGGGTGGCTACACCTTC.